Described below is a single TCR beta chain sequence and its context. The antigen is not known. The data are from a study of CD8 T cells in ankylosing spondylitis. Study results and caveats: Past studies reported some motif variants in reactive arthritis synovial fluid and blood. The authors reported significant enrichment of disease-linked clones in matched ankylosing spondylitis synovial fluid. A motif in TCR beta, a set of fewer than ten highly homologous variants, appeared characteristic of ankylosing spondylitis blood.

V shed 2 bases and J shed 0 bases, with 11 bases lying between them. CDR1 and CDR2 from the germline V gene are LNHDA and SQIVND (reference sequence). The CDR3 consists of 16 residues. TCRdb processed the 5' RACE reads anew with MiXCR; each CDR3 protein has one entry. The sample shows 150,000 to 200,000 distinct CDR3 sequences, 10% to 15% of them seen only once. The specimen sequenced was blood, either unsorted or a sorted T cell fraction (not recorded which). The clonotype was recovered from a female donor with ankylosing spondylitis or in good health (not recorded which). The chain employs TRBV19 and TRBJ2-1, with unresolved D. CDR3 protein: CASSITPESSYNEQFF. The CDR3 DNA follows: TGTGCCAGTAGTATAACCCCGGAGAGCTCCTACAATGAGCAGTTCTTC.